This T cell receptor beta chain comes out of a study of T cells in Graves' hyperthyroidism and ophthalmopathy. The CDR3 regions of TCR beta were amplified from RNA transcripts. RT-PCR in the first round (using the HTBI primer set) targeted the TCR CDR3. TCRdb re-analysed the multiplex PCR reads in MiXCR, keeping a single row per CDR3 protein. The repertoire holds over 700,000 distinct CDR3 sequences, with around 38% as singletons. The clonotype comes from a man younger than 35 with Graves' hyperthyroidism. Material for sequencing was blood.

In nucleotides, the CDR3 is TGTGCCAGCAGCGCGACGCGAGACTCAGAAAAACTGTTTTTT. Its protein product is CASSATRDSEKLFF. The rearrangement uses TRBV12-3 or TRBV12-4 and TRBJ1-4; D remains unclear. The CDR3 consists of 14 residues. V gave up 6 bases and J gave up 8 bases, with 16 bases separating them.